These 5 T cell receptor beta chains were all obtained from the same sample, sequenced in a study of T cell responses to AZD1222 COVID-19 vaccine. Profiled with immunoSEQ multiplex PCR; TCRdb holds only in-frame clones, not every one. Seen here are 90,000 to 130,000 clones, 85% to 95% observed once, and the top ten hold over 6.5%. Sequences were derived from peripheral blood, sampled on day 0 of AZD1222 vaccination. These receptors came from an adult in good health.

The V and J genes are TRBV6-5 and TRBJ1-5; TRBD1 might be the D (5 bases). The CDR3 consists of 14 residues. Germline lookup yields CDR1 MNHEY and CDR2 SVGAGI. V lost 7 bases to trimming and J lost 2 bases, with 12 bases between them. CDR3 nucleotide sequence: TGTGCCAGCAATTTGGGGGATGGCAATCAGCCCCAGCATTTT. The encoded protein is CASNLGDGNQPQHF.

This chain joins TRBV18 and TRBJ2-5, with 13 bases that match TRBD2. CDR3 size: 16 residues. The V segment lost 3 bases and the J segment 5 bases; nucleotides outside the gene matches: 6. Germline V gives CDR1 KGHSH, CDR2 LQKENI. For the CDR3, the DNA is TGTGCCAGCTCACCGGGACTAGCGGGGTCGGGGGAGACCCAGTACTTC. This gives the protein CASSPGLAGSGETQYF.

V usage is TRBV19 and J usage is TRBJ2-1, with D perhaps matching TRBD1 (7 bases). Trimming removed 3 bases at V and 7 bases at J, with 16 bases between. This CDR3 comprises 15 residues. Germline CDR1 is LNHDA and CDR2 is SQIVND (reference sequence). The CDR3 nucleotides read TGTGCCAGTAGTATCGGTCTGGCAGGGGGGAATGAGCAGTTCTTC. It codes for CASSIGLAGGNEQFF.

This chain links TRBV3-1 (or the pseudogene TRBV3-2) with TRBJ2-6; maybe TRBD2 (5 bases). Trimming removed 3 bases from V and 0 bases from J, with 15 bases in between. Germline CDR1 is LGHDT and CDR2 is YNNKEL (reference sequence). CDR3 length equals 18 residues. CDR3 loop: CASSQANEGDSGANVLTF. CDR3 bases: TGTGCCAGCAGCCAGGCGAATGAGGGAGACTCTGGGGCCAACGTCCTGACTTTC.

The gene calls are TRBV6-5 and TRBJ1-2; perhaps TRBD1 as D (5 bases). V lost 0 bases and J lost 4, with 12 bases in between. The germline CDR1 and CDR2 sequences are MNHEY and SVGAGI. The CDR3 extends over 15 amino acids. The CDR3 region is CASSYSGVSGYGYTF. CDR3 DNA: TGTGCCAGCAGTTACTCAGGGGTGTCGGGCTATGGCTACACCTTC.